Listed here are 18 T cell receptor beta chains from one sample, sequenced in a study of identical twins. TCRdb reanalysed the 5' RACE reads using MiXCR and keeps one entry per CDR3 protein. Of some 660,000 distinct CDR3 sequences in the sample, around 8.6% are singletons; the top ten hold approximately 0.89%. These data also formed part of another study, on yellow fever vaccine responses in identical twins.

The sequenced sample was PBMCs. These receptors came from a woman in her late teens or twenties in good health.

The chain employs TRBV2 and TRBJ2-3; TRBD2 aligns across 7 bases. This CDR3 is 15 amino acids long. In germline, CDR1 is SNHLY, CDR2 FYNNEI. After removal of 5 bases from V and 0 bases from J, the junction contained 5 bases not matched to a gene. Here the CDR3 reads CASSPGLESTDTQYF. CDR3 bases: TGTGCCAGCAGTCCAGGACTAGAGAGCACAGATACGCAGTATTTT. Full variable domain (rest looked up from reference TRBV2 and TRBJ2-3): EPEVTQTPSHQVTQMGQEVILRCVPISNHLYFYWYRQILGQKVEFLVSFYNNEISEKSEIFDDQFSVERPDGSNFTLKIRSTKLEDSAMYFCASSPGLESTDTQYFGPGTRLTVL.

The chain combines TRBV20-1 with TRBJ2-5; D is uncertain. The CDR3 covers 13 residues. With 5 bases removed from V and 1 base from J, the gap between germline ends came to 11 bases. Germline lookup yields CDR1 DFQATT and CDR2 SNEGSKA (reference sequence). CDR3 sequence (DNA): TGCAGTGCTGATGACACGATCCAAGAGACCCAGTACTTC. Encoded protein: CSADDTIQETQYF.

This clonotype was counted at least ten times. This sequence joins TRBV7-8 and TRBJ2-3; D gene unclear. Germline CDR1 SGHVS, CDR2 FQNEAQ. V lost 1 base, J lost 1 base, and 21 bases lay in between. This CDR3 is built from 19 residues. The CDR3, as DNA: TGTGCCAGCAGCTTAGACCCTCGAGTAGTCGGCGGAGGCACAGATACGCAGTATTTT. It specifies CASSLDPRVVGGGTDTQYF.

The chain recombines TRBV6-1 with TRBJ1-2; D may be TRBD1 (6 bases). V was clipped by 6 bases and J by 6 bases, with 14 bases between them. The CDR3 spans 13 residues. The germline V gene has CDR1 MNHNS and CDR2 SASEGT. The CDR3 bases are TGTGCCAGCAGCCTGGACAGAGTCGATGGCTACACCTTC. It is translated as CASSLDRVDGYTF.

In this sample, this clonotype turned up many times. The CDR3 DNA sequence: TGCGCCAGCAGCCTATTACAGGGGGCGACCGAATCGAACACCGGGGAGCTGTTTTTT. The encoded protein is CASSLLQGATESNTGELFF. This sequence joins TRBV5-1 and TRBJ2-2, with TRBD1 matching over 9 bases. Germline assignment: CDR1 SGHRS and CDR2 YFSETQ. V trimming: 4 bases; J trimming: 0 bases; junction bases outside the gene matches: 13. The CDR3 totals 19 residues.

This rearrangement joins TRBV3-1 to TRBJ1-2; D not certain. The CDR3 is 16 residues long. CDR1 and CDR2 (germline): LGHDT, YNNKEL (reference sequence). V dropped 0 bases and J dropped 1 base, with 12 bases sitting between them. The CDR3 DNA follows: TGTGCCAGCAGCCAAGATAGGCCGATAAATAACTATGGCTACACCTTC. It translates to CASSQDRPINNYGYTF.

This clonotype has at least ten counts. This chain connects TRBV7-2 to TRBJ1-5; 7 nucleotides agree with TRBD1. Losses at the gene ends were 1 base for V and 6 bases for J; bases not matched to a gene: 3. Germline CDR1 reads SGHTA; CDR2 reads FQGNSA. The CDR3 totals 14 residues. The CDR3: CASSLVRGLQPQHF. In DNA, the CDR3 is TGTGCCAGCAGCTTAGTGAGGGGGCTTCAGCCCCAGCATTTT.

This clonotype occurred many times. The V call is TRBV7-9, the J call TRBJ2-4, with unresolved D. Germline values: CDR1 SEHNR, CDR2 FQNEAQ (reference sequence). CDR3 length: 16 amino acids. The germline V and J ends were trimmed by 3 bases and 0 bases, with 12 bases remaining between them. The CDR3 region has the DNA TGTGCCAGCAGCTTGGGTCAGGAGCTAGCCAAAAACATTCAGTACTTC. Protein: CASSLGQELAKNIQYF.

This clonotype turned up a few times. The chain couples TRBV12-3 or TRBV12-4 to TRBJ2-2; no clear D. The length of the CDR3 is 14 residues. Trimming pared 0 bases from V and 6 bases from J, leaving 8 bases between. The CDR3 nucleotides are TGTGCCAGCAGTTTAGCGCTGGGCCCCGGGGAGCTGTTTTTT. It encodes CASSLALGPGELFF.

V is TRBV5-6 and J is TRBJ2-7; a possible D gene is TRBD1 (6 bases). The CDR3 covers 14 residues. Germline V gives CDR1 SGHDT, CDR2 YYEEEE. V lost 1 base, J lost 5 bases, and 13 bases lay in between. The chain's CDR3 is CASSLNREWDEQYF. The CDR3 region has the DNA TGTGCCAGCAGCTTGAACAGGGAATGGGACGAGCAGTACTTC.

The table lists this clonotype with a count of one. The chain couples TRBV4-3 to TRBJ2-1, with D hard to call. With 0 bases removed from V and 0 bases from J, the gap between germline ends came to 9 bases. The CDR3 sequence is 16 residues long. Per the germline V gene, CDR1 is LGHNA and CDR2 is YSLEER. CDR3 loop: CASSQESGSSYNEQFF. The CDR3 nucleotides are TGCGCCAGCAGCCAAGAGAGTGGAAGCTCCTACAATGAGCAGTTCTTC.

This clonotype was counted at least ten times. The chain uses TRBV6-5 and TRBJ2-2; 11 bases fit TRBD1. Looked up from germline, CDR1 is MNHEY and CDR2 is SVGAGI. V gave up 6 bases and J gave up 7 bases; unmatched junction bases: 13. CDR3 length equals 17 residues. The CDR3, as DNA: TGTGCCAGCAGGCCACTAGGACAGGGGGCGCGAAGCGGGGAGCTGTTTTTT. Protein: CASRPLGQGARSGELFF.

This clonotype was seen repeatedly, ten times or more. The V call is TRBV7-9, the J call TRBJ2-5; unclear D gene. The V end was cut by 2 bases, the J end by 5 bases, with 6 bases between. Germline V gene sequence: CDR1 SEHNR, CDR2 FQNEAQ (reference sequence). This CDR3 is built from 12 residues. The CDR3 is CASSLNTETQYF. The DNA for the CDR3 is TGTGCCAGCAGCTTAAATACGGAGACCCAGTACTTC.

J is TRBJ1-5 and V is TRBV12-3 or TRBV12-4; 8 positions match TRBD1. V gave up 4 bases and J gave up 4 bases; unmatched junction bases: 9. This CDR3 region has 16 residues. DNA of the CDR3: TGTGCCAGCAGTTCCCGACAGGGGAGGGGAAATCAGCCCCAGCATTTT. As protein: CASSSRQGRGNQPQHF.

This clonotype was seen only a few times. The rearrangement uses TRBV12-3 or TRBV12-4 and TRBJ2-1, with 9 bases aligning to TRBD2. CDR3 size: 16 residues. After removal of 6 bases from V and 8 bases from J, the junction contained 14 bases not matched to a gene. The CDR3 sequence is CASRKDPGLALDEQFF. CDR3 in DNA: TGTGCCAGCAGAAAAGATCCGGGACTAGCTTTGGATGAGCAGTTCTTC.

This rearrangement joins TRBV20-1 to TRBJ2-7; TRBD1 matches at 9 bases. The CDR3 loop spans 15 amino acids. J gave up 5 bases and V 4 bases, and 12 bases lay outside the gene matches. Per germline, CDR1 DFQATT and CDR2 SNEGSKA (reference sequence). CDR3 sequence (DNA): TGCAGTGCTACCCGTCTGGGACAGGGTCGGCACGAGCAGTACTTC. Encoded protein: CSATRLGQGRHEQYF.

In this sample, this clonotype turned up a few times. The chain couples TRBV7-8 to TRBJ2-7; D gene uncertain. There are 14 residues in the CDR3. V gave up 3 bases and J gave up 2 bases, with 11 bases separating them. Germline CDR1 reads SGHVS; CDR2 reads FQNEAQ. Here the CDR3 DNA reads TGTGCCAGCAGCTTCAGGATGGCCCCCTACGAGCAGTACTTC. Protein: CASSFRMAPYEQYF.

The chain combines TRBV7-2 with TRBJ2-5; tentatively, D is TRBD1 (6 bases). The CDR3 spans 14 residues. Trimming cost V 1 base and J 7 bases, with 13 bases left between them. Germline V CDR1 and CDR2: SGHTA, FQGNSA. In DNA form, the CDR3 reads TGTGCCAGCAGCTTAGATCTGGGGGCGGGGACCCAGTACTTC. Its protein is CASSLDLGAGTQYF. Full variable domain (outside the CDR3, taken from reference TRBV7-2 and TRBJ2-5): GAGVSQSPSNKVTEKGKDVELRCDPISGHTALYWYRQSLGQGLEFLIYFQGNSAPDKSGLPSDRFSAERTGGSVSTLTIQRTQQEDSAVYLCASSLDLGAGTQYFGPGTRLLVL.